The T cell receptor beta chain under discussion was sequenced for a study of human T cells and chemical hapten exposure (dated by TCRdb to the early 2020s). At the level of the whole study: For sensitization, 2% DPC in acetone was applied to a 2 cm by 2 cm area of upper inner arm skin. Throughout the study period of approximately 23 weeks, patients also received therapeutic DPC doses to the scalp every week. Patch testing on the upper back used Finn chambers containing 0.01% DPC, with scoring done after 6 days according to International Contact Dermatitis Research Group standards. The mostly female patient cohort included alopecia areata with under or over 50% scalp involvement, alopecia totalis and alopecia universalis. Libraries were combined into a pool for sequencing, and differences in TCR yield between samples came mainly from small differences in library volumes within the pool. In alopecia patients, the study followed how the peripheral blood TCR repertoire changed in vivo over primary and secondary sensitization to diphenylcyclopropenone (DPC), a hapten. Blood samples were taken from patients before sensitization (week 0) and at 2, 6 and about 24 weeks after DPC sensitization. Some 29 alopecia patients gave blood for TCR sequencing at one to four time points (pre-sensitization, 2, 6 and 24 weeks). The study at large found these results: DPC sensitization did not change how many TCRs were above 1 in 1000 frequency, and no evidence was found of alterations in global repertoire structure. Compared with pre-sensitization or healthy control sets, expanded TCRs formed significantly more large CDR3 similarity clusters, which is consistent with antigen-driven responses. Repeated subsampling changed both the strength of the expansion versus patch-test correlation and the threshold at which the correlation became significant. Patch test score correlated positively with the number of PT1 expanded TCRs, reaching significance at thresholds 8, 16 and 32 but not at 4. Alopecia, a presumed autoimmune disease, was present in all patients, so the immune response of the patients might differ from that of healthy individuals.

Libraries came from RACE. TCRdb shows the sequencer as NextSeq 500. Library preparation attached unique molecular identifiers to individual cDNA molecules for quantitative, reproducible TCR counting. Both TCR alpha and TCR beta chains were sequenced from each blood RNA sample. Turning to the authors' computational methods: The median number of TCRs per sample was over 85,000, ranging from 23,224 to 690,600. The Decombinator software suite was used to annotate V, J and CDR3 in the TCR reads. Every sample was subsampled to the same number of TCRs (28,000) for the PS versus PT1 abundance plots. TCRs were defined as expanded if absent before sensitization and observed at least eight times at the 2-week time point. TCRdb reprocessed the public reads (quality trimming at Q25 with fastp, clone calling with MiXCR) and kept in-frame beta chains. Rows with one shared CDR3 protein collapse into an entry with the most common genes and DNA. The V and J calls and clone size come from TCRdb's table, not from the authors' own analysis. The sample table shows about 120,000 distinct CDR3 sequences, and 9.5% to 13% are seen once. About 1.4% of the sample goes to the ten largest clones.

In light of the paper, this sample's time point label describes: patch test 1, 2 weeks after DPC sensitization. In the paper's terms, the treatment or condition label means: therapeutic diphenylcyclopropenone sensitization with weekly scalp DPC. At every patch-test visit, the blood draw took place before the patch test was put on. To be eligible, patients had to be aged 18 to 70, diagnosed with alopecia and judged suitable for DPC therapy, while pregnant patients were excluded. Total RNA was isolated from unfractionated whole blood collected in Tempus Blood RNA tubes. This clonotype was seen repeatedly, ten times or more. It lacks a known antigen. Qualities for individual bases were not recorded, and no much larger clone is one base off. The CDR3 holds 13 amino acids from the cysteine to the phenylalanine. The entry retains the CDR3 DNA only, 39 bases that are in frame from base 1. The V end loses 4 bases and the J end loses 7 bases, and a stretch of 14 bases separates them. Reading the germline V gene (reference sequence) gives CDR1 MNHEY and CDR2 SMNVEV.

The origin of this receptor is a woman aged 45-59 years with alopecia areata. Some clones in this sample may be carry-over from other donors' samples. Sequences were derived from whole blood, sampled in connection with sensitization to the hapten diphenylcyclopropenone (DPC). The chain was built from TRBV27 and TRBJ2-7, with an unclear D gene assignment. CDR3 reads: CASSYGRQQEQYF. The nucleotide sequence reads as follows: TGTGCCAGCAGTTATGGACGTCAACAAGAGCAGTACTTC.